These 21 T cell receptor beta chains share one sample of origin, sequenced in a study of T-cell memory formation after mild COVID-19. TCRdb ran MiXCR on the 5' RACE reads and lists one entry per CDR3 protein. The table lists fewer than 350,000 distinct CDR3 sequences, approximately 8% of them singletons. Sequencing was performed on PBMCs or a T cell subset sorted from them (not recorded which). The receptors were sampled from a young man who had mild COVID-19 (a few samples of this study predate the infection). Cell type and time point are not known.

This clonotype was seen more than once but under ten times. The DNA for the CDR3 is TGCAGTGCTAGAGTAGCGGGGATGTACAATGAGCAGTTCTTC. It yields the protein CSARVAGMYNEQFF. This chain connects TRBV20-1 to TRBJ2-1; 8 nucleotides line up with TRBD2. Germline assignment: CDR1 DFQATT and CDR2 SNEGSKA (reference sequence). Trimming at V came to 1 base and at J to 4 bases, leaving 3 bases not matched to a gene. The CDR3 has 14 amino acids.

This clonotype was counted only a few times. The rearrangement links TRBV11-2 to TRBJ2-2; no reliable D call. This CDR3 has 17 amino acids. The V gene lost 1 base and the J gene lost 2 bases, with 14 bases spanning the gap. In germline, CDR1 is SGHAT, CDR2 FQNNGV. CDR3 in DNA: TGTGCCAGCAGCTTAGGCTCTATCGGGTCAAACACCGGGGAGCTGTTTTTT. Translating it yields CASSLGSIGSNTGELFF.

The sample holds a few counts of this clonotype. V usage is TRBV19 and J usage is TRBJ2-7; 7 bases fit TRBD2. The CDR3 consists of 14 residues. The V and J ends lost 3 bases and 3 bases, in that order; junction bases with no gene match: 5. Per the germline V gene, CDR1 is LNHDA and CDR2 is SQIVND (reference sequence). The CDR3 sequence: CASSIGSGDYEQYF. For the CDR3, the DNA is TGTGCCAGTAGTATCGGAAGCGGGGACTACGAGCAGTACTTC. The whole variable domain, remainder taken from reference TRBV19 and TRBJ2-7, is DGGITQSPKYLFRKEGQNVTLSCEQNLNHDAMYWYRQDPGQGLRLIYYSQIVNDFQKGDIAEGYSVSREKKESFPLTVTSAQKNPTAFYLCASSIGSGDYEQYFGPGTRLTVT.

This clonotype was seen a few times. V is TRBV28 and J is TRBJ2-1, with D perhaps TRBD2 (7 bases). Germline V lookup: CDR1 MDHEN, CDR2 SYDVKM. The ends were cut back, 6 bases at V and 8 bases at J, with 17 bases in the middle. This CDR3 has 14 amino acids. The CDR3 loop reads CASRTPGGRDEQFF. CDR3 coding DNA: TGTGCCAGCAGAACCCCGGGGGGCAGGGATGAGCAGTTCTTC.

The rearrangement joins TRBV7-6 to TRBJ2-3; 7 bases map to TRBD1. The J segment lost 2 bases and the V segment lost 5 bases, leaving 10 bases of the junction unmatched. The V gene's germline CDR1 is SGHVS and CDR2 FNYEAQ. This CDR3 spans 16 amino acids. The CDR3 here is CASSILGGAVTDTQYF. DNA of the CDR3: TGTGCCAGCAGCATCCTAGGGGGCGCGGTCACAGATACGCAGTATTTT.

This chain uses TRBV30 with TRBJ1-5, with 7 bases matching TRBD1. The ends lost 3 bases at V and 0 bases at J; junction bases unmatched: 5. Per germline, CDR1 GTSNPN and CDR2 SVGIG (reference sequence). The CDR3 is made up of 15 amino acids. DNA of the CDR3: TGTGCCTGGAGCGACGGGACAGCTAGCAATCAGCCCCAGCATTTT. Its protein product is CAWSDGTASNQPQHF.

This clonotype was picked up a small number of times. The chain joins TRBV7-6 to TRBJ2-2; 10 bases align to TRBD2. CDR1 is SGHVS and CDR2 is FNYEAQ in the germline V gene. V lost 5 bases to trimming and J lost 2 bases; unmatched junction nucleotides: 8. The CDR3 has 17 residues. This CDR3 reads CASSRSLAGPNTGELFF. The CDR3 region has the DNA TGTGCCAGCAGCCGCTCACTAGCGGGGCCTAACACCGGGGAGCTGTTTTTT. The whole variable domain, filled in from reference TRBV7-6 and TRBJ2-2, reads GAGVSQSPRYKVTKRGQDVALRCDPISGHVSLYWYRQALGQGPEFLTYFNYEAQQDKSGLPNDRFSAERPEGSISTLTIQRTEQRDSAMYRCASSRSLAGPNTGELFFGEGSRLTVL.

CDR3 sequence (DNA): TGTGCCAGCAGTTACCCGACGGGGCAGGGAGTCACCCTCCACTTT. Residues: CASSYPTGQGVTLHF. The chain carries TRBV6-6 and TRBJ1-6, with D possibly being TRBD1 (5 bases). There are 15 residues in the CDR3. The germline V and J ends were trimmed by 2 bases and 14 bases, with 19 bases remaining between them. Germline V gives CDR1 MNHNY, CDR2 SVGAGI (reference sequence).

The V call is TRBV7-8, the J call TRBJ1-3; perhaps TRBD1 as D (5 bases). V lost 4 bases, J lost 0 bases, and 19 bases lay in between. CDR1 and CDR2 (germline): SGHVS, FQNEAQ. The CDR3 spans 18 residues. As DNA, the CDR3 is TGTGCCAGCAGCTCGGGACGGCTTATCAAGGACTCTGGAAACACCATATATTTT. Residues: CASSSGRLIKDSGNTIYF.

The rearrangement joins TRBV4-2 to TRBJ2-7; D remains ambiguous. Looked up from germline, CDR1 is LGHNA and CDR2 is YNFKEQ. The CDR3 sequence is 12 residues long. Trimming pared 2 bases from V and 7 bases from J, leaving 9 bases between. The CDR3 region is CASSQRSREQYV. CDR3 DNA sequence: TGTGCCAGCAGCCAAAGATCGCGTGAGCAGTACGTC.

This chain's CDR3 is CSAPPRGAGEPDTQYF. The DNA for the CDR3 is TGCAGTGCCCCCCCCCGGGGGGCGGGGGAACCAGATACGCAGTATTTT. This chain uses TRBV20-1 with TRBJ2-3, with D tentatively TRBD2 (7 bases). Trimming took 6 bases from V and 4 from J, leaving 23 bases between them. The germline V gene has CDR1 DFQATT and CDR2 SNEGSKA (reference sequence). The CDR3 sequence is 16 residues long.

At least ten counts were recorded for this clonotype. The chain couples TRBV12-3 or TRBV12-4 to TRBJ1-1; the D is unclear. The CDR3 consists of 14 residues. Between the trimmed V and J ends, which lost 11 bases and 4 bases, there was a span of 20 bases. In nucleotides, the CDR3 is TGTGCCTGCCGACGCGGAAGTCGAGGCACTGAAGCTTTCTTT. Translated, it gives CACRRGSRGTEAFF.

This clonotype appeared many times. The chain combines TRBV2 with TRBJ2-5; 12 bases agree with TRBD2. The CDR3 loop spans 15 amino acids. The germline CDR1 and CDR2 sequences are SNHLY and FYNNEI. Germline trimming cut 2 bases from V and 8 bases from J; bases unmatched to any gene: 6. The CDR3 DNA follows: TGTGCCAGCAGTGAAAGGCTAGCGGGGGGGAGAACCCAGTACTTC. It is translated as CASSERLAGGRTQYF.

This clonotype has just a few counts. This rearrangement joins TRBV4-1 to TRBJ1-1; 7 nucleotides line up with TRBD1. This CDR3 region has 15 residues. Germline assignment: CDR1 MGHRA and CDR2 YSYEKL. V dropped 2 bases and J dropped 1; count of bases not matched to a gene: 4. The CDR3 bases are TGCGCCAGCAGCCAACCGGGACAGCCGAACACTGAAGCTTTCTTT. This codes for CASSQPGQPNTEAFF.

This sequence joins TRBV6-2 or TRBV6-3 and TRBJ2-7, with TRBD1 as a possible D gene (6 bases). This CDR3 region has 14 residues. V was cut by 6 bases and J by 4 bases, with 16 bases left in between. CDR1 and CDR2 from the germline V gene are MNHEY and SVGEGT. CDR3 bases: TGTGCCAGCAGGGGGTCAGGGGAAACATACGAGCAGTACTTC. As protein: CASRGSGETYEQYF.

Only a few counts were recorded for this clonotype. In DNA form, the CDR3 reads TGTGCCAGCAGTTACTCCAATGGATGGGTGGAGACCCAGTACTTC. Amino acid sequence: CASSYSNGWVETQYF. The rearrangement links TRBV6-6 to TRBJ2-5; D call uncertain. CDR3 length equals 15 residues. V lost 0 bases and J lost 5, with 13 bases in between. Germline V gene sequence: CDR1 MNHNY, CDR2 SVGAGI (reference sequence).

V and J are TRBV5-1 and TRBJ1-5; D uncertain. Per germline, CDR1 SGHRS and CDR2 YFSETQ. Trimming took off 0 bases at V and 9 bases at J, with 13 bases between the two ends. CDR3 size: 14 residues. CDR3 DNA: TGCGCCAGCAGCTTGGCCGGGCCTACCGGGCCCCAGCATTTT. This translates into CASSLAGPTGPQHF.

This clonotype showed up just a few times. The gene calls are TRBV4-2 and TRBJ1-1; tentative D call: TRBD1 (6 bases). Per germline, CDR1 LGHNA and CDR2 YNFKEQ. Trimming took off 0 bases at V and 6 bases at J, with 14 bases between the two ends. This CDR3 comprises 15 residues. For the CDR3, the DNA is TGTGCCAGCAGCCAAGATATGGTGGGGACACCTGAAGCTTTCTTT. Translation gives CASSQDMVGTPEAFF.

The gene calls are TRBV5-1 and TRBJ2-7, with no clear D. The CDR3 has 12 amino acids. Germline CDR1 reads SGHRS; CDR2 reads YFSETQ. Trimming stripped 4 bases from V and 12 bases from J, with 17 bases between. CDR3: CASSNEALEWYF. The CDR3 DNA reads TGCGCCAGCAGCAATGAGGCGCTCGAGTGGTACTTC.

This clonotype was recorded at least ten times. This chain joins TRBV7-3 and TRBJ1-1; unclear D gene. This CDR3 is 13 amino acids long. Germline V gene sequence: CDR1 SGHTA, CDR2 FQGTGA. V lost 2 bases and J lost 2, with 6 bases in between. The CDR3 DNA reads TGTGCCAGCAGCTTATTGACTAACACTGAAGCTTTCTTT. Translating it yields CASSLLTNTEAFF.

This clonotype appeared many times. The chain couples TRBV4-1 to TRBJ2-5, with 12 bases that match TRBD2. The germline V gene encodes CDR1 MGHRA and CDR2 YSYEKL. V lost 5 bases, J lost 3 bases, and 1 base stayed unmatched. The CDR3 is made up of 14 amino acids. CDR3 sequence reads: CASSWTSGEETQYF. The CDR3 nucleotides are TGCGCCAGCAGCTGGACTAGCGGGGAAGAGACCCAGTACTTC.